The entry below gives a single T cell receptor beta chain sequence along with its context. Assay: immunoSEQ multiplex PCR; the TCRdb copy retains only in-frame clones and omits some. Here the sample spans roughly 69,000 clones, roughly 91% being singletons. The data stem from a study of T cell changes during pregnancy in multiple sclerosis. This receptor was taken from a female donor with multiple sclerosis, enrolled in a pregnancy study. The material was peripheral blood, obtained in the third trimester of pregnancy.

CDR3 coding DNA: TGTGCCAGCAGTTTATTGGCCGGCGGGGGCTATGGCTACACCTTC. Translation: CASSLLAGGGYGYTF. This chain connects TRBV27 to TRBJ1-2; a weak D match, TRBD1 (5 bases). Trimming left V 1 base short and J 4 bases short, with 13 bases between. CDR1 and CDR2 (germline): MNHEY, SMNVEV (reference sequence). The CDR3 length is 15 residues.